This T cell receptor (beta chain) comes out of a study of T cell responses to AZD1222 COVID-19 vaccine. Study-wide findings and caveats: Close to half of spike-specific TCRs reportedly recognize unmutated variant regions. Clonal diversity was possibly underestimated; the donors were predominantly white British and more often female.

With regard to this clone: What it binds is not known.

V shed 6 bases and J 3 bases; nucleotides not matched to a gene: 17. The length of the CDR3 is 17 residues. CDR1 MNHEY and CDR2 SMNVEV come from the germline V gene (reference sequence). Only in-frame clones appear in the TCRdb table, and some are missing; sequencing was by immunoSEQ multiplex PCR. The top ten clones hold 5.5% to 8.5% of a sample with just over 150,000 clones, 80% to 90% of them seen once. This chain connects TRBV27 to TRBJ2-7, with 7 bases fitting TRBD1. This material consisted of peripheral blood, taken after recovery from COVID-19. This receptor was obtained from an adult who had recovered from COVID-19. CDR3 DNA: TGTGCCAGCAGACGACAGGGTCCCAGTGGAGACTACTACGAGCAGTACTTC. This gives the protein CASRRQGPSGDYYEQYF.